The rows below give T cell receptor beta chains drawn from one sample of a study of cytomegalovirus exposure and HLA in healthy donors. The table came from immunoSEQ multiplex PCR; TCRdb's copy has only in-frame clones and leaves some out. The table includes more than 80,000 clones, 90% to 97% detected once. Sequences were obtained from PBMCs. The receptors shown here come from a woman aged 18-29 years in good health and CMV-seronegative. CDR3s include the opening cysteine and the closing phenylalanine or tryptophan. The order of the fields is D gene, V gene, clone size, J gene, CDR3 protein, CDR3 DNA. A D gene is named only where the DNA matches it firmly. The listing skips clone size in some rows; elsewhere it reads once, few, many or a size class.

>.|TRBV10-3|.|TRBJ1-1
CAIGSPQGNTEAFF
TGTGCCATAGGATCGCCACAGGGGAACACTGAAGCTTTCTTT
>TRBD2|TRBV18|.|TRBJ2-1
CASSPSLADNEQFF
TGTGCCAGCTCACCAAGCCTAGCGGACAATGAGCAGTTCTTC
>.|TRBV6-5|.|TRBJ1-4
CASSYSSRANEKLFF
TGTGCCAGCAGTTACTCGAGCCGGGCTAATGAAAAACTGTTTTTT
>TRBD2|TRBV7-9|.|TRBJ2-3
CASSLGLAGVGTQYF
TGTGCCAGCAGCTTAGGACTAGCGGGAGTTGGTACGCAGTATTTT
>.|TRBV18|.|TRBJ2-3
CACPVSGGTDTQYF
TGTGCCTGCCCCGTTTCCGGAGGGACAGATACGCAGTATTTT
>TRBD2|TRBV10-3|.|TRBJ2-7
CAINEHGLAGVLYEQYF
TGTGCCATCAATGAACACGGACTAGCGGGAGTCCTCTACGAGCAGTACTTC
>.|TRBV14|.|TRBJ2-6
CASSLRTQGGGANVLTF
TGTGCCAGCAGCCTCCGTACCCAGGGCGGTGGGGCCAACGTCCTGACTTTC
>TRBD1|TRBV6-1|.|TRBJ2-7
CATQQGLYYEQYF
TGTGCCACCCAACAGGGGTTATACTACGAGCAGTACTTC
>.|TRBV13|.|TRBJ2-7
CASSLWQRTGEQYF
TGTGCCAGCAGCTTGTGGCAGCGTACGGGGGAGCAGTACTTC
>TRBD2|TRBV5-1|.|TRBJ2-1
CASSLVRISTSGTDEQFF
TGCGCCAGCAGCTTGGTTCGAATCTCGACTAGCGGGACCGATGAGCAGTTCTTC
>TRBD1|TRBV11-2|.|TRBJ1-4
CASSLVGGRGAIKLFF
TGTGCCAGCAGCTTGGTAGGGGGCAGAGGCGCCATAAAACTGTTTTTT
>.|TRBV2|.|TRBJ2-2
CASRDRMNTGELFF
TGTGCCAGCAGGGACAGAATGAACACCGGGGAGCTGTTTTTT
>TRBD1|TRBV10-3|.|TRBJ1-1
CAISDRETQNTEAFF
TGTGCCATCAGCGACAGGGAGACGCAGAACACTGAAGCTTTCTTT
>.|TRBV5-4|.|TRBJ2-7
CASSYETGTYEQYF
TGTGCCAGCAGCTACGAAACAGGGACCTACGAGCAGTACTTC
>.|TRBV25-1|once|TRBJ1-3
CASSESEGRVLGNTIYF
TGTGCCAGCAGTGAATCTGAGGGTAGAGTGCTTGGAAACACCATATATTTT
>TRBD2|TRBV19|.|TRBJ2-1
CASKRLAGDHYNEQFF
TGTGCCAGTAAGAGGCTAGCGGGAGACCACTACAATGAGCAGTTCTTC
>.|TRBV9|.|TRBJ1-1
CASSVSGQPNTEAFF
TGTGCCAGCAGCGTCTCCGGACAGCCGAACACTGAAGCTTTCTTT
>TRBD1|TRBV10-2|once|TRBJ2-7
CASRLRQGGSYEQYF
TGCGCCAGCAGATTGAGACAGGGGGGTTCCTACGAGCAGTACTTC
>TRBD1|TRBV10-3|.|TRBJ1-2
CATVGDSNYGYTF
TGTGCCACCGTGGGGGACAGCAACTATGGCTACACCTTC
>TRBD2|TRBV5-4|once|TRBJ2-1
CASSLGALLAGGLGEQFF
TGTGCCAGCAGCTTGGGGGCTTTACTAGCGGGAGGGCTTGGTGAGCAGTTCTTC
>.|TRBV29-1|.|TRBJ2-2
CSVEPDTGELFF
TGCAGCGTTGAACCAGACACCGGGGAGCTGTTTTTT
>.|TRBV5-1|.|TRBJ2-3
CASSVVRTDTQYF
TGCGCCAGCAGCGTAGTCCGCACAGATACGCAGTATTTT
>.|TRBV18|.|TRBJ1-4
CASSPGGSDRTNEKLFF
TGTGCCAGCTCACCAGGGGGGTCGGATAGGACTAATGAAAAACTGTTTTTT
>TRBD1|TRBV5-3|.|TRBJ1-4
CARNCLRQGPNEKLFF
TGTGCCAGAAATTGCTTGAGACAGGGTCCCAATGAAAAACTGTTTTTT
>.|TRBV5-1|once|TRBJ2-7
CASSLVTPTYEQYF
TGCGCCAGCAGCTTGGTTACACCAACCTACGAGCAGTACTTC
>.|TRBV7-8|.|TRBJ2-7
CASSLGLSSSYEQYF
TGTGCCAGCAGCTTAGGTCTCTCGAGCTCCTACGAGCAGTACTTC
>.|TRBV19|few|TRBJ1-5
CASGAGGGGNQPQHF
TGTGCCAGTGGCGCCGGCGGAGGGGGCAATCAGCCCCAGCATTTT
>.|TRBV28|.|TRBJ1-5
CASSLDGNANQPQHF
TGTGCCAGCAGTTTAGACGGGAATGCCAATCAGCCCCAGCATTTT
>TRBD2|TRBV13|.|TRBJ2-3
CASSRGTSGSLMWDTQYF
TGTGCCAGCAGCCGAGGAACTAGCGGGAGCCTTATGTGGGATACGCAGTATTTT
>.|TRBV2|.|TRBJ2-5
CASSDQGGETQYF
TGTGCCAGCAGTGACCAGGGAGGTGAGACCCAGTACTTC
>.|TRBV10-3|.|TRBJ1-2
CAISANYGYTF
TGTGCCATCAGTGCAAACTATGGCTACACCTTC
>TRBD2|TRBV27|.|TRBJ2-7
CASSWASGNELEQYF
TGTGCCAGCAGTTGGGCTAGCGGAAACGAGCTAGAGCAGTACTTC
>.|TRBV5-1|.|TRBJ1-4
CASSRAPGEEKLFF
TGCGCCAGCAGCCGGGCCCCAGGGGAAGAAAAACTGTTTTTT